This T cell receptor beta chain was sequenced in a study of control samples from healthy donors and cancer patients. Profiling relied on immunoSEQ multiplex PCR, and the TCRdb table lists in-frame clones only, not all of them. The sample holds approximately 140,000 clones, about 90% seen once. CDR1 and CDR2 (germline): SGDLS, YYNGEE. The CDR3 totals 17 residues. V gave up 1 base and J gave up 0 bases, with 14 bases separating them. The sequenced sample consisted of blood. V usage is TRBV9 and J usage is TRBJ1-3; no firm D call. The receptor was derived from a man aged 18 to 29 in good health. This CDR3 is CASSVRPVTSSGNTIYF. CDR3 in DNA: TGTGCCAGCAGCGTAAGGCCGGTTACTAGCTCTGGAAACACCATATATTTT.